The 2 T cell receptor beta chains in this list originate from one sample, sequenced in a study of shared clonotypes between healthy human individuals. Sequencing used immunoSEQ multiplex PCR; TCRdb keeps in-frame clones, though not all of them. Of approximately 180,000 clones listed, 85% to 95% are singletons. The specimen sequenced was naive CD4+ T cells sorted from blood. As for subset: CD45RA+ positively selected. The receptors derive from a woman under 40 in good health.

The chain's CDR3 is CASSFGGGTGGANVLTF. In DNA, the CDR3 is TGTGCCAGCAGCTTCGGTGGGGGAACGGGCGGGGCCAACGTCCTGACTTTC. The genes are TRBV5-4 and TRBJ2-6; TRBD1 or TRBD2 may be the D gene (5 bases each). V was trimmed by 2 bases and J by 4 bases, leaving 16 bases between them. The germline CDR1 and CDR2 sequences are SGHNT and YYREEE (reference sequence). The CDR3 runs to 17 residues.

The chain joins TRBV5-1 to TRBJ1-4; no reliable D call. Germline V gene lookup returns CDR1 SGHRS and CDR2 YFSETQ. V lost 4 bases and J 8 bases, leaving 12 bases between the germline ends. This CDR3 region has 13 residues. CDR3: CASSLGFEEKLFF. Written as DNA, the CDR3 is TGCGCCAGCAGCCTGGGCTTCGAGGAAAAACTGTTTTTT.